These T cell receptor beta chains were read from a single sample in a study of blood T cell repertoires in COVID-19. The data were produced by immunoSEQ multiplex PCR, yet TCRdb's version contains in-frame clones alone and is incomplete. The data show 150,000 to 200,000 clones, about four fifths seen once. The sequenced sample was peripheral blood. The source is a man aged 18 to 29 with active or convalescent COVID-19. The CDR3 runs from the conserved cysteine through the conserved F or W. The D gene is left open where the match is weak. Some rows have no size entry. The others give once, few or many, or a class for an expanded clone.

clone_size | d_call | j_call | v_call | cdr3_nt | cdr3_aa
once | TRBD1 | TRBJ2-3 | TRBV2 | TGTGCCAGCAGTTGGGACAGGCGCACAGATACGCAGTATTTT | CASSWDRRTDTQYF
- | TRBD2 | TRBJ2-1 | TRBV5-6 | TGTGCCAGCAGCTTTGTTAGCGGGAGGGACAATGAGCAGTTCTTC | CASSFVSGRDNEQFF
- | - | TRBJ2-7 | TRBV7-9 | TGTGCCAGCAGCTTAGTGGAGGGCTCCTACGAGCAGTACTTC | CASSLVEGSYEQYF
- | - | TRBJ2-2 | TRBV13 | TGTGCCAGCAGCTTAGGCCGCTTAGCCCGCACCGGGGAGCTGTTTTTT | CASSLGRLARTGELFF
once | - | TRBJ1-2 | TRBV14 | TGTGCCAGCAGCCAAGGGGGACACTCCTATGGCTACACCTTC | CASSQGGHSYGYTF
- | TRBD1 | TRBJ2-7 | TRBV29-1 | TGCAGCGTTGTACAGGGGATCTACGAGCAGTACTTC | CSVVQGIYEQYF
- | TRBD2 | TRBJ2-7 | TRBV5-1 | TGCGCCAGCAGCTTGGGATCCGGGGGGGATGACGAGCAGTACTTC | CASSLGSGGDDEQYF
- | TRBD1 | TRBJ2-7 | TRBV2 | TGTGCCAGCCTCCGAGAACAGGGGACCTACGAGCAGTACTTC | CASLREQGTYEQYF
few | TRBD1 | TRBJ1-2 | TRBV5-1 | TGCGCCAGCAGCTTGGGACAGGGTAACTATGGCTACACCTTC | CASSLGQGNYGYTF
once | - | TRBJ1-4 | TRBV30 | TGTGCCTGGAGTGTACTCCAACAGTCACTGTTTTTT | CAWSVLQQSLFF
- | - | TRBJ1-1 | TRBV11-3 | TGTGCCAGCAGCTTAGGGTCGGACAGCCGTGAAGCTTTCTTT | CASSLGSDSREAFF
once | TRBD1 | TRBJ2-7 | TRBV6-5 | TGTGCCATAAAGGACAGGTTGCGCTACGAGCAGTACTTC | CAIKDRLRYEQYF
once | TRBD2 | TRBJ2-1 | TRBV19 | TGTGCCAGTCAGCGGGAGGGCCCCTACAATGAGCAGTTCTTC | CASQREGPYNEQFF
- | TRBD2 | TRBJ2-3 | TRBV4-1 | TGCGCCAGCAGCCAACTCGGCGGGGGCGGGGGAACCGGGACTAGCGGCACAGATACGCAGTATTTT | CASSQLGGGGGTGTSGTDTQYF
- | - | TRBJ2-1 | TRBV28 | TGTGCCAGCAGTTTAGCCCCCCCGGGGCAGGGGCGAAACAATGAGCAGTTCTTC | CASSLAPPGQGRNNEQFF
- | - | TRBJ1-5 | TRBV11-3 | TGTGCCAGCAGCCACCAACAGGGTAGCCAGCCCCAGCATTTT | CASSHQQGSQPQHF
- | TRBD1 | TRBJ1-4 | TRBV3-1/TRBV3-2 | TGTGCCAGCAGCTCCCGACAGGGGCGGCCTAATGAAAAACTGTTTTTT | CASSSRQGRPNEKLFF
few | - | TRBJ1-5 | TRBV6-4 | TGTGCCAGGAGAAGGCGGGGGTCGGGGAGCAATCAGCCCCAGCATTTT | CARRRRGSGSNQPQHF
- | TRBD2 | TRBJ2-1 | TRBV27 | TGTGCCAGCAGTTTCCTCACTAGCGGGAGGGTAAATGAGCAGTTCTTC | CASSFLTSGRVNEQFF
- | TRBD1 | TRBJ1-1 | TRBV19 | TGTGCCAGTATCCGGACAGGGATAACTGAAGCTTTCTTT | CASIRTGITEAFF
once | TRBD1 | TRBJ1-6 | TRBV28 | TGTGCCAGCAGTTTCCGGGACAGGCATAATTCACCCCTCCACTTT | CASSFRDRHNSPLHF
- | TRBD1 | TRBJ1-1 | TRBV6-4 | TGTGCCAGCACGGCAGGGGGCCAGAACACTGAAGCTTTCTTT | CASTAGGQNTEAFF
- | TRBD1 | TRBJ1-6 | TRBV4-2 | TGTGCCAGCAGCCAAGACCCGGGACAGGGGGGCCCAATTCACCCCCTCCACTTT | CASSQDPGQGGPIHPLHF
- | - | TRBJ2-5 | TRBV6-2/TRBV6-3 | TGTGCCAGCAGTTCATGGAGACTACAAGAGACCCAGTACTTC | CASSSWRLQETQYF
- | - | TRBJ2-1 | TRBV20-1 | TGCAGTGCTAGTCTAGCGGAGCAGTTCTTC | CSASLAEQFF
once | TRBD2 | TRBJ2-7 | TRBV4-1 | TGCGCCAGCAGCCAAGATTCCCCTAGCGGCGGGGTTAACGAGCAGTACTTC | CASSQDSPSGGVNEQYF
- | - | TRBJ1-2 | TRBV20-1 | TGCAGTGTATATGGCTACACCTTC | CSVYGYTF
- | - | TRBJ1-1 | TRBV7-2 | TGTGCCAGCAGCTCAGATCCTCAGGGGGAAGCTTTCTTT | CASSSDPQGEAFF
- | TRBD1 | TRBJ1-1 | TRBV19 | TGTGCCAGTAGGATGCAGGGGGCGAACACTGAAGCTTTCTTT | CASRMQGANTEAFF
few | TRBD1 | TRBJ1-5 | TRBV18 | TGTGCCAGCTCACCCAGGGGGCAAGAACAGCCCCAGCATTTT | CASSPRGQEQPQHF
- | - | TRBJ2-3 | TRBV27 | TGTGCCAGCAGTTTTCTGCGAACTAGCACAGATACGCAGTATTTT | CASSFLRTSTDTQYF
- | - | TRBJ1-3 | TRBV27 | TGTGCCAGCAGTTTGGTCAGATCTGGAAACACCATATATTTT | CASSLVRSGNTIYF
- | TRBD2 | TRBJ2-7 | TRBV4-3 | TGCGCCAGCAGCCAAGAGGCGGGAGGGATCTACGAGCAGTACTTC | CASSQEAGGIYEQYF
- | - | TRBJ1-2 | TRBV28 | TGTGCCAGCAGTTTAGGCATCCTAGCTAACTATGGCTACACCTTC | CASSLGILANYGYTF
few | - | TRBJ1-1 | TRBV6-4 | TGTGCCCGCGAGGGCAGTACGAACACTGAAGCTTTCTTT | CAREGSTNTEAFF
- | TRBD1 | TRBJ2-7 | TRBV6-5 | TGTGCCAGCAGTAGCCGGGACAGGGGCACCTACGAGCAGTACTTC | CASSSRDRGTYEQYF
- | TRBD1 | TRBJ1-1 | TRBV30 | TGTGCCTGGAGTCATCCGGGACAGGGGAACACTGAAGCTTTCTTT | CAWSHPGQGNTEAFF
- | TRBD1 | TRBJ1-1 | TRBV7-8 | TGTGCCAGCAGCTTCCGGACAGGGGGGAACACTGAAGCTTTCTTT | CASSFRTGGNTEAFF
- | - | TRBJ2-2 | TRBV6-4 | TGTGCCAGCAGTGAGTTTGCGGGGACGAACACCGGGGAGCTGTTTTTT | CASSEFAGTNTGELFF
- | - | TRBJ2-1 | TRBV7-3 | TGTGCCAGCAGCCCCCAGGGCGGGGGCAACTACAATGAGCAGTTCTTC | CASSPQGGGNYNEQFF
- | TRBD1 | TRBJ2-1 | TRBV7-2 | TGTGCCAGCAGTTTACAGGGGGGTATGATTTACAATGAGCAGTTCTTC | CASSLQGGMIYNEQFF
few | - | TRBJ1-4 | TRBV18 | TGTGCCAGCTCACCAATAGGGAGCACTAATGAAAAACTGTTTTTT | CASSPIGSTNEKLFF
- | TRBD1 | TRBJ2-7 | TRBV11-2 | TGTGCCAGCAGCTTCAGACAGGGGGGCGAGCAGTACTTC | CASSFRQGGEQYF
few | - | TRBJ1-2 | TRBV18 | TGTGCCAGCTCACGAGAGACACTCAATGGCTACACCTTC | CASSRETLNGYTF
- | TRBD1 | TRBJ2-7 | TRBV27 | TGTGCCAGCAGTATGACTTACGGGACAGGGCTCGAGCAGTACTTC | CASSMTYGTGLEQYF
- | TRBD2 | TRBJ2-1 | TRBV30 | TGTGCCTGGAGTGTACCGGCTAGCGGCCTATACAATGAGCAGTTCTTC | CAWSVPASGLYNEQFF
- | TRBD1 | TRBJ1-2 | TRBV30 | TGTGCCTGGAGTGTGGGGGGGACAGGGGGCTATGGCTACACCTTC | CAWSVGGTGGYGYTF
- | TRBD1 | TRBJ1-6 | TRBV2 | TGTGCCAGCCGTAGGACAGGGGCTTCACCCCTCCACTTT | CASRRTGASPLHF
- | TRBD2 | TRBJ2-5 | TRBV3-1/TRBV3-2 | TGTGCCAGCAGCCCTATCTATCCTAGCGGGGTACAAGAGACCCAGTACTTC | CASSPIYPSGVQETQYF
- | - | TRBJ2-5 | TRBV5-1 | TGCGCCAGCAGCTTGGGATCTGGGAGGGAGACCCAGTACTTC | CASSLGSGRETQYF
- | - | TRBJ2-4 | TRBV5-1 | TGCGCCAGCAGCTTGTCAGGGGAGCAACCAACTGTTCAGTACTTC | CASSLSGEQPTVQYF
few | - | TRBJ1-5 | TRBV7-6 | TGTGCCAGCAGTCCGGGACGGGGGGATGTAATCAATCAGCCCCAGCATTTT | CASSPGRGDVINQPQHF
- | TRBD1 | TRBJ2-7 | TRBV28 | TGTGCCAGCAGTACGCAGGGGGATACCTACGAGCAGTACTTC | CASSTQGDTYEQYF
- | - | TRBJ2-7 | TRBV5-4 | TGTGCCAGCAGCTTGGATACCTACGAGCAGTACTTC | CASSLDTYEQYF